Listed below are T cell receptor beta chains from one sample, sequenced in a study of blood T cells in healthy people across ages. TCRdb processed the 5' RACE reads anew with MiXCR; each CDR3 protein has one entry. Among 1.2 million to 1.5 million distinct CDR3 sequences listed, 59% were seen once. The sample comprised blood. Every receptor here comes from a man aged 18 to 35 in good health. The CDR3 runs from the conserved cysteine through the conserved F or W. A D gene is named only where the DNA matches it firmly. Clone sizes are given selectively: once, few, many, or a class where the clone is expanded.

size: -
J: TRBJ2-5
D: -
V: TRBV20-1
DNA: TGCAGTGCGGGCCCGGGGACCCAGTACTTC
CDR3: CSAGPGTQYF

size: -
J: TRBJ1-2
D: -
V: TRBV7-2
DNA: TGTGCCAGCAACATGAACTATGGCTACACCTTC
CDR3: CASNMNYGYTF

size: -
J: TRBJ1-5
D: -
V: TRBV6-5
DNA: TGTGCCAGCAGCTCCCGTAGACCCAAGGATCAGCCCCAGCATTTT
CDR3: CASSSRRPKDQPQHF

size: few
J: TRBJ2-2
D: -
V: TRBV11-3
DNA: TGTGCCAGCAGCTTAGAAGGACTTGGCGGGGAGCTGTTTTTT
CDR3: CASSLEGLGGELFF

size: few
J: TRBJ2-7
D: TRBD1
V: TRBV11-2
DNA: TGTGCCAGCAGCTTATCGGGACAGCATACCTACGAGCAGTACTTC
CDR3: CASSLSGQHTYEQYF

size: once
J: TRBJ1-2
D: -
V: TRBV15
DNA: TGTGCCACCAGCAGAGATAAAGGGGCGGGCTATGGCTACACCTTC
CDR3: CATSRDKGAGYGYTF

size: -
J: TRBJ2-1
D: TRBD1
V: TRBV4-1
DNA: TGCGCCAGCAGCCAAGGACAGGGGATGGATTGCAATGAGCAGTTCTTC
CDR3: CASSQGQGMDCNEQFF

size: few
J: TRBJ2-7
D: TRBD2
V: TRBV29-1
DNA: TGCAGCGTCGAAACTAGCGGGGGCTCCTACGAGCAGTACTTC
CDR3: CSVETSGGSYEQYF

size: few
J: TRBJ2-3
D: TRBD1
V: TRBV6-6
DNA: TGTGCCAGCAGTTCCCCCGGGACAGAACGGCAGCATACGCAGTATTTT
CDR3: CASSSPGTERQHTQYF

size: -
J: TRBJ2-5
D: TRBD2
V: TRBV20-1
DNA: TGCAGTGCATGCCCGACTAGCGGGGGGGCTAAGCAGTACTTC
CDR3: CSACPTSGGAKQYF

size: few
J: TRBJ1-4
D: TRBD1
V: TRBV10-1
DNA: TGCGCCAGCGCCCGGGACAGGGCGGAAAAACTGTTTTTT
CDR3: CASARDRAEKLFF

size: few
J: TRBJ2-3
D: -
V: TRBV7-9
DNA: TGTGCCAGCAGCTTAGACCTCATAGATACGCAGTATTTT
CDR3: CASSLDLIDTQYF

size: -
J: TRBJ2-5
D: -
V: TRBV11-2
DNA: TGTGCCAGCAGCGACGGGGGCCCCGAGACCCAGTACTTC
CDR3: CASSDGGPETQYF

size: -
J: TRBJ1-1
D: -
V: TRBV25-1
DNA: TGTGCCAGCAGTGAACAGACAGAAAACACTGAAGCTTTCTTT
CDR3: CASSEQTENTEAFF

size: -
J: TRBJ2-7
D: -
V: TRBV4-1
DNA: TGCGCCAGCAGCCAAGCGAACAGGGACGAGCAGTACTTC
CDR3: CASSQANRDEQYF

size: -
J: TRBJ2-7
D: TRBD1
V: TRBV28
DNA: TGTGCCAGCAGAAGAGGGACAGGCGAGACCTACGAGCAGTACTTC
CDR3: CASRRGTGETYEQYF